This TCR beta chain derives from a study of immune heterogeneity within non-small cell lung tumors. Points from the study as a whole: Identical dominant CDR3 beta clonotypes recurred across tumor sites within a patient, alongside site-unique high-frequency clones.

CDR1 and CDR2 from the germline V gene are MDHEN and SYDVKM. Unmatched junction bases numbered 13, after V lost 3 bases and J lost 2 bases. The CDR3 is 18 amino acids. By sample share, this clonotype is large. Its target is unknown. Bulk tumor genomic DNA served as template, at around 600 ng per sample. During surgery, several far-apart biopsies were obtained from every primary tumor. Samples came from untreated patients having curative surgery for newly diagnosed non-small cell lung cancer. It was newly diagnosed non-small cell lung cancer patients having surgery with curative intent who served as donors. Multiplex PCR amplified the TCR beta CDR3 region. Its first round ran for 10 cycles with 32 V and 13 J primers. TCRdb itself ran the multiplex PCR reads through MiXCR, one entry per CDR3 protein. Of thousands of distinct CDR3 sequences detected, nearly 45% appear once; the ten largest clones hold roughly 50%.

The source material was lung tumor tissue. This clonotype was sampled from a man in his 60s with non-small cell lung cancer. The rearrangement joins TRBV28 to TRBJ1-5; the match to TRBD1 covers 7 bases. CDR3 bases: TGTGCCAGCAGTTTTTTGTCTACAGGGGATATCGGCAATCAGCCCCAGCATTTT. The encoded protein is CASSFLSTGDIGNQPQHF.